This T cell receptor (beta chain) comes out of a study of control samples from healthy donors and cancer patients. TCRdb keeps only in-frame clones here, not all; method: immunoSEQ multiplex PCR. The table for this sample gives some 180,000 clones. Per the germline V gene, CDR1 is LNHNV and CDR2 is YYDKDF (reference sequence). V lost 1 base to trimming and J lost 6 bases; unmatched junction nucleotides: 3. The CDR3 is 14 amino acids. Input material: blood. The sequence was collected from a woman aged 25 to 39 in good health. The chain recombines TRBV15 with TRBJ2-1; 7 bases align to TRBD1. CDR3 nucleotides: TGTGCCACCAGCAGAGCCGGGACAGCCAATGAGCAGTTCTTC. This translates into CATSRAGTANEQFF.